The TCR beta chain under discussion was sequenced for a study of T cell responses to AZD1222 COVID-19 vaccine. Study conclusions and caveats: Only a handful of AZD1222 recipients, five to seven in all, had baseline seropositivity.

This CDR3 comprises 13 residues. Trimming at V came to 4 bases and at J to 17 bases, leaving 13 bases not matched to a gene. The method was immunoSEQ multiplex PCR; TCRdb's version includes in-frame clones alone and lacks a portion of them. The sample lists around 120,000 clones; about nine tenths were seen once. A note on this clone: Its antigen is undetermined.

The starting material was peripheral blood, obtained on day 0 of AZD1222 vaccination. The chain couples TRBV12-3 or TRBV12-4 to TRBJ1-4; TRBD1 matches 7 bases. The receptor was isolated from an adult in good health. The CDR3 here is CASSWDPTGRAFF. CDR3 coding DNA: TGTGCCAGCAGTTGGGACCCGACAGGGAGAGCATTTTTT.